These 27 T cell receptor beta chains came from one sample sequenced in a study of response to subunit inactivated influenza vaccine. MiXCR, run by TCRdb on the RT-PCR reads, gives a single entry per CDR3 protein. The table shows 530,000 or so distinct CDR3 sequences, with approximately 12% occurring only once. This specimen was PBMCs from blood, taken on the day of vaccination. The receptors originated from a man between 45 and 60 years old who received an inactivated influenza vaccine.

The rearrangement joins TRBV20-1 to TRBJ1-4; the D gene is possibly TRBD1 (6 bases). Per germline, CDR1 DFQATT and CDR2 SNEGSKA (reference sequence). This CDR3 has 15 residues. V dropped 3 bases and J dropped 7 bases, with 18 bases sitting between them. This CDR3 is CSASAGGARGEKLFF. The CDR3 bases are TGCAGTGCTAGTGCTGGGGGCGCAAGGGGTGAAAAACTGTTTTTT.

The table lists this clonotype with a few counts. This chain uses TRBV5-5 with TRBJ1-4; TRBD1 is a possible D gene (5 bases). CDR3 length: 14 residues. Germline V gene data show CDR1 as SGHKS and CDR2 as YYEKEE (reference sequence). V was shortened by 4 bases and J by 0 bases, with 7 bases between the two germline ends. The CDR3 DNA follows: TGTGCCAGCAGCACCAGGGCAACTAATGAAAAACTGTTTTTT. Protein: CASSTRATNEKLFF.

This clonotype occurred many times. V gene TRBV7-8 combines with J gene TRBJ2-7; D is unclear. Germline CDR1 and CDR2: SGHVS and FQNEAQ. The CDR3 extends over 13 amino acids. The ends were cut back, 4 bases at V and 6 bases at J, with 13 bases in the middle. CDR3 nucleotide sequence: TGTGCCAGCAGCTACACACGAGAGCTCGAGCAGTACTTC. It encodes CASSYTRELEQYF.

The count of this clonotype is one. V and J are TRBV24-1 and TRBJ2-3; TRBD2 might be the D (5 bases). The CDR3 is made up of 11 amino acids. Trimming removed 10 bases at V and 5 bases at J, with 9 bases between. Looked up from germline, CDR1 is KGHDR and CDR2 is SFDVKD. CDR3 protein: CATGSGDTQYF. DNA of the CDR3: TGTGCCACGGGGAGCGGAGATACGCAGTATTTT.

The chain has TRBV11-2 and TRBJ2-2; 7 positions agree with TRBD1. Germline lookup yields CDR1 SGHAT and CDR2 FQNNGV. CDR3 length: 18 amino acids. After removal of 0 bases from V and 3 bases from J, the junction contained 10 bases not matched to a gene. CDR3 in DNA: TGTGCCAGCAGCTTAGAAGACAGGGTCGGAAGGGACACCGGGGAGCTGTTTTTT. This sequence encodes CASSLEDRVGRDTGELFF.

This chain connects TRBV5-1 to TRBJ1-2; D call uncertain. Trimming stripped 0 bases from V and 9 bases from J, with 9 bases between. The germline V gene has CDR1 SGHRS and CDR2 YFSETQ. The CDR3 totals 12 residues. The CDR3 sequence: CASSLEPGSYTF. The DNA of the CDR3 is TGCGCCAGCAGCTTGGAACCCGGAAGCTACACCTTC.

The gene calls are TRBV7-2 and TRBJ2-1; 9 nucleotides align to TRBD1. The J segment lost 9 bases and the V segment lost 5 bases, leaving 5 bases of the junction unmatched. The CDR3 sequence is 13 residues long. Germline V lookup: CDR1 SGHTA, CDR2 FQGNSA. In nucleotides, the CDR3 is TGTGCCAGCAGCCCCGGGACAGGGACTGAGCAGTTCTTC. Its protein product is CASSPGTGTEQFF.

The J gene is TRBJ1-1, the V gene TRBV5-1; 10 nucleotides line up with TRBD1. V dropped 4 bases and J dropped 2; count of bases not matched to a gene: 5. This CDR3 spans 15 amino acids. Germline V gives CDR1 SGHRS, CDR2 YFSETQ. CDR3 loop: CASSSTTGGNTEAFF. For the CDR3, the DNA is TGCGCCAGCAGCAGCACGACAGGGGGCAACACTGAAGCTTTCTTT.

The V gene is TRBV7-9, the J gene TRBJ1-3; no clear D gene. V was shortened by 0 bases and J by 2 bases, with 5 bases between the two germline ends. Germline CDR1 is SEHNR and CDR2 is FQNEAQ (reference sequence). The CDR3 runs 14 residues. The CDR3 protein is CASSLAAAGNTIYF. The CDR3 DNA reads TGTGCCAGCAGCTTAGCGGCAGCTGGAAACACCATATATTTT.

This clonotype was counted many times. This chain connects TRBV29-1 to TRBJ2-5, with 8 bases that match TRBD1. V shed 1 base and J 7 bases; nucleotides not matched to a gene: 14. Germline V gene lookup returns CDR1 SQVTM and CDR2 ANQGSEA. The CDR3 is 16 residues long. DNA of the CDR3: TGCAGCGTTGAAGTTTTGCAGGGGGCTAGAGTGGGGACCCAGTACTTC. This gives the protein CSVEVLQGARVGTQYF.

The CDR3 sequence is CASSHTSGGNTGELFF. The CDR3 region has the DNA TGTGCCAGCAGTCACACTAGCGGGGGGAACACCGGGGAGCTGTTTTTT. The gene calls are TRBV6-5 and TRBJ2-2; TRBD2 matches 11 bases. The CDR3 is 16 amino acids. The junction had 3 bases not matched to a gene; V was cut back by 5 bases and J by 1 base. Germline CDR1 and CDR2: MNHEY and SVGAGI.

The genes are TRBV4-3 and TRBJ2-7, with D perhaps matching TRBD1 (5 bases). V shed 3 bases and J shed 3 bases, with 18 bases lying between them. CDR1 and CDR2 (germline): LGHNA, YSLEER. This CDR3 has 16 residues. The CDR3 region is CASSHFGHSSNYEQYF. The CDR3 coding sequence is TGCGCCAGCAGCCATTTCGGACACAGTTCGAACTACGAGCAGTACTTC.

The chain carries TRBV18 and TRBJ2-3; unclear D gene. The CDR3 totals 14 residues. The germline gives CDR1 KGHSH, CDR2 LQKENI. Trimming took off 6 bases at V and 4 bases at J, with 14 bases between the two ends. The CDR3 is CASSPTTSADTQYF. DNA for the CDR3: TGTGCCAGCTCCCCTACAACATCAGCAGATACGCAGTATTTT.

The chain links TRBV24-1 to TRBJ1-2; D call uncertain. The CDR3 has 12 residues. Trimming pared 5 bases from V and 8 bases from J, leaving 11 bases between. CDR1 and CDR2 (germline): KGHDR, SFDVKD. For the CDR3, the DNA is TGTGCCACCAGTGGGCCGTCGAGAGGCTACACCTTC. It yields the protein CATSGPSRGYTF.

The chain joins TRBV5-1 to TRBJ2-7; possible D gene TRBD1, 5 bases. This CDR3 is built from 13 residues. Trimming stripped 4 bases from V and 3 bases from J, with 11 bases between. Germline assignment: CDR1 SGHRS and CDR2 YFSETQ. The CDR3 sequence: CASSVDTNYEQYF. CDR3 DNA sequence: TGCGCCAGCAGCGTGGACACAAACTACGAGCAGTACTTC.

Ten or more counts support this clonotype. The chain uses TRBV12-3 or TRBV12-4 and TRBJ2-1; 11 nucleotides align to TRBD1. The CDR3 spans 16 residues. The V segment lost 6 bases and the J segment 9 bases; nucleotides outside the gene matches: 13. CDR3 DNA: TGTGCCAGCAGCGATAGTTGGACAGGGGGCTTAGGTGAGCAGTTCTTC. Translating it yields CASSDSWTGGLGEQFF.

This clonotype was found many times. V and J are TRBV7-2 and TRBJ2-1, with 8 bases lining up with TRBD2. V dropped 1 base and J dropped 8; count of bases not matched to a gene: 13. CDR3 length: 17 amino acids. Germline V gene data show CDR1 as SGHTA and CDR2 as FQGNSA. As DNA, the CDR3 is TGTGCCAGCAGCTTAGTAGGGGCGGGACTAGTGACCCATGAGCAGTTCTTC. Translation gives CASSLVGAGLVTHEQFF.

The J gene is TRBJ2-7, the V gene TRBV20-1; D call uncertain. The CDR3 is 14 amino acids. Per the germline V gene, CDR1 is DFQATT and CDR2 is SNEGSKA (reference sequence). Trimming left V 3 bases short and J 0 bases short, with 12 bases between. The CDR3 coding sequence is TGCAGTGCTAGCGGGTTCCGGAGCTCCTACGAGCAGTACTTC. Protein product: CSASGFRSSYEQYF.

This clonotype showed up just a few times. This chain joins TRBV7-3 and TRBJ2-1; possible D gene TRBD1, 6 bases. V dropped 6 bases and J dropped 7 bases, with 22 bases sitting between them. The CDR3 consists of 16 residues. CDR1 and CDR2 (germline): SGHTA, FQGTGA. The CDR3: CASSRTAGVGENEQFF. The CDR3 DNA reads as TGTGCCAGCAGTCGAACGGCAGGGGTGGGGGAAAATGAGCAGTTCTTC.

DNA for the CDR3: TGTGCCAGCAGCATCGTAGGGAACCAAGAGACCCAGTACTTC. This gives the protein CASSIVGNQETQYF. The chain carries TRBV11-2 and TRBJ2-5, with unresolved D. The CDR3 spans 14 residues. Germline assignment: CDR1 SGHAT and CDR2 FQNNGV. The V gene lost 5 bases and the J gene lost 0 bases, with 10 bases spanning the gap.

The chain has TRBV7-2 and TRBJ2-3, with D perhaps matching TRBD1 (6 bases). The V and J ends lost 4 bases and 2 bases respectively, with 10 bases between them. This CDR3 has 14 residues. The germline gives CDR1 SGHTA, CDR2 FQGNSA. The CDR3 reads CASSSGHLTDTQYF. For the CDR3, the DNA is TGTGCCAGCAGCTCGGGACACCTCACAGATACGCAGTATTTT.

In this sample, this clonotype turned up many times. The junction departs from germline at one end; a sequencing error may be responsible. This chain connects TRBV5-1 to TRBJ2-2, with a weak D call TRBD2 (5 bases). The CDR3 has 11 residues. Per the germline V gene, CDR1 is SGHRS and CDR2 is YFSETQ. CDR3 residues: CASRGTGELFF. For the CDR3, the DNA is TGTGCCAGCCGGGGCACCGGGGAGCTGTTTTTT. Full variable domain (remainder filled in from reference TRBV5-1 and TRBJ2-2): KAGVTQTPRYLIKTRGQQVTLSCSPISGHRSVSWYQQTPGQGLQFLFEYFSETQRNKGNFPGRFSGRQFSNSRSEMNVSTLELGDSALYLCASRGTGELFFGEGSRLTVL.

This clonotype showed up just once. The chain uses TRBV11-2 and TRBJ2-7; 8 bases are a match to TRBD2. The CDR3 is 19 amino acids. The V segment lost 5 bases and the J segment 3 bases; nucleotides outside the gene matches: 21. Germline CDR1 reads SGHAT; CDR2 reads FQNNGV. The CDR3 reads CASSRASGSRGATGYEQYF. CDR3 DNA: TGTGCCAGCAGCCGCGCCTCGGGTTCGCGGGGGGCTACCGGCTACGAGCAGTACTTC.

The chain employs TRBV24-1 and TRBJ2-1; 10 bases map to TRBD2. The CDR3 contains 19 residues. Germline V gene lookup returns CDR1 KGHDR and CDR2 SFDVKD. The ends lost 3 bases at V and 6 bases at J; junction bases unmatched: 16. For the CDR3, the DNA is TGTGCCACCAGTGATCCCGATAGCGGGAGGAAACAAAAACTCAATGAGCAGTTCTTC. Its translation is CATSDPDSGRKQKLNEQFF.

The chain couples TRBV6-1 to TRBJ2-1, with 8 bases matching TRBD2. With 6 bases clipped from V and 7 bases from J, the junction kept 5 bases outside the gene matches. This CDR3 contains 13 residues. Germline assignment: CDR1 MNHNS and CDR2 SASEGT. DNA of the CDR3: TGTGCCAGCAGAAGCGGGAGAAGGAATGAGCAGTTCTTC. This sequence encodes CASRSGRRNEQFF.

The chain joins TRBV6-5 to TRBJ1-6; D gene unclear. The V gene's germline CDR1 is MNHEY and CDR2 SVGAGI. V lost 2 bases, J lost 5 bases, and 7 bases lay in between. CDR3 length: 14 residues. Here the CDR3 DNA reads TGTGCCAGCAGTTACAAGGCGGATAATTCACCCCTCCACTTT. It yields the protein CASSYKADNSPLHF.

DNA of the CDR3: TGTGCCAGCAGCTTAGCTTTGGGAGAACCCTACGAGCAGTACTTC. This sequence encodes CASSLALGEPYEQYF. The chain employs TRBV7-2 and TRBJ2-7; D might be TRBD2 (5 bases). CDR3 length: 15 residues. Germline CDR1 and CDR2: SGHTA and FQGNSA. The V end lost 0 bases, the J end lost 2 bases, and 11 bases lay between the germline ends. Full variable domain (missing parts from reference TRBV7-2 and TRBJ2-7): GAGVSQSPSNKVTEKGKDVELRCDPISGHTALYWYRQSLGQGLEFLIYFQGNSAPDKSGLPSDRFSAERTGGSVSTLTIQRTQQEDSAVYLCASSLALGEPYEQYFGPGTRLTVT.